This TCR beta chain was captured by sequencing in a study of blood T cell repertoires in COVID-19 (dated by TCRdb to between 2020 and 2021). Regarding the research as a whole: Collaborator samples came from the United States, Italy and Spain and covered acute and convalescent phases of COVID-19. The repertoires were made available in a free public database intended to serve as a resource for research on the immune response to SARS-CoV-2. Deeply sampled blood TCRbeta repertoires from subjects exposed to, actively infected with, or recovered from COVID-19 were included in the dataset. The prospective study material was composed of cDNA or gDNA derived from T cells, B-cell-depleted T cells, or PBMCs. Where HLA class I and class II types were available, the types were taken from metadata supplied by the sample provider, not from assay-based typing. Nearly every sample came with metadata listing a de-identified subject ID, COVID-19 status, age in years and sex. Samples came from the ongoing ImmuneRACE study (first 160 participants) plus 1,254 subjects from 6 global collaborators.

Looking up the germline V gene (reference sequence) yields CDR1 LNHDA and CDR2 SQIVND. The trim is 3 bases for V and 0 bases for J, with a gap of 6 bases between the germline ends. The CDR3 runs 14 amino acids, cysteine and phenylalanine included. This entry keeps only the CDR3 DNA: 42 bases, framed from base 1. TCRbeta CDR3 regions were amplified from genomic DNA using the immunoSEQ Assay, a bias-controlled multiplex PCR. Under the source paper's analysis protocol: Within the assay, amplification of reference gene primers was used to estimate how many nucleated cells each sample contained. To quantify the absolute abundance of each unique TCRbeta CDR3 rearrangement, sequence reads were collapsed and filtered. For each sample, productive Simpson clonality was calculated by taking the square root of Simpson's diversity index across productive rearrangements. In TCRdb, the immuneACCESS table is reduced to in-frame sequences with V and J assigned. These tables do not hold every clone; where another copy was compared, an unresolved V gene accounts for under half, and the others remain unexplained. V and J calls and clone size come straight from that table; D and trimming were deduced from the DNA. The sample records 180,000 or so clones, 85% of which are singletons. The ten largest clonotypes hold 6.5% to 9% of the sample.

The collaborating institutions used their own protocols to collect whole blood in K2EDTA tubes. For TCRbeta analysis, collaborators shipped samples in one of three forms: frozen whole blood, isolated PBMCs, or DNA extracted from either of those sample types. General findings and caveats noted by the study authors: Clinical and demographic metadata were provided uncurated, with the amount varying by source and participant.

Notes on this clone: Its antigen has not been determined. Qualities for individual bases were not recorded, and no much larger clone is one base off.

The sequence derives from a woman between 55 and 75 years old with acute or convalescent COVID-19. The sample consisted of peripheral blood. The receptor chain draws on TRBV19 and TRBJ2-1; the D gene is not confidently resolved. The encoded CDR3 is CASSMLSSYNEQFF. The nucleotide sequence reads TGTGCCAGTAGTATGTTGAGCTCCTACAATGAGCAGTTCTTC.